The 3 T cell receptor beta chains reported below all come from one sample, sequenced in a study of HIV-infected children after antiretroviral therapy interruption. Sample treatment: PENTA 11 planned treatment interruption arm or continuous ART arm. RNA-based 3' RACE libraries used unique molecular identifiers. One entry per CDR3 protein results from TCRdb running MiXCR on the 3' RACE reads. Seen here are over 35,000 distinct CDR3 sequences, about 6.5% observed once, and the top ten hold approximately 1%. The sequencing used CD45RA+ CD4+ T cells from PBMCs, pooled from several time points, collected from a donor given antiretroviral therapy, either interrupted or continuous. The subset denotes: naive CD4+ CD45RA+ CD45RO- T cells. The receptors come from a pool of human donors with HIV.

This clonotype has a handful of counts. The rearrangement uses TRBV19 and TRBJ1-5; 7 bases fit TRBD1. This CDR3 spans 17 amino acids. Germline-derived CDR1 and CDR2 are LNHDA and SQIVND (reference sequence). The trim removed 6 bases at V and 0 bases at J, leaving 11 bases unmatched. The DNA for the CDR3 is TGTGCCAGTAGCTACCTGGGACAGCGATATAGCAATCAGCCCCAGCATTTT. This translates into CASSYLGQRYSNQPQHF.

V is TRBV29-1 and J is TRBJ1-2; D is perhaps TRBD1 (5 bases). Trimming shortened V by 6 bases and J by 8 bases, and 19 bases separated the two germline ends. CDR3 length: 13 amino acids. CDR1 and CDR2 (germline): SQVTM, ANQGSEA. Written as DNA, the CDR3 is TGCAGCGTAGACAGCGCTTACCAAAGGGGCTACACCTTC. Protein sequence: CSVDSAYQRGYTF. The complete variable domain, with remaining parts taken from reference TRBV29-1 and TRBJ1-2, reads SAVISQKPSRDICQRGTSLTIQCQVDSQVTMMFWYRQQPGQSLTLIATANQGSEATYESGFVIDKFPISRPNLTFSTLTVSNMSPEDSSIYLCSVDSAYQRGYTFGSGTRLTVV.

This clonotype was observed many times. CDR3: CASSEGTDGTEAFF. CDR3 DNA sequence: TGTGCCAGCAGTGAAGGGACAGACGGCACTGAAGCTTTCTTT. The chain carries TRBV6-1 and TRBJ1-1, with D possibly being TRBD1 (6 bases). With 1 base removed from V and 4 bases from J, the gap between germline ends came to 10 bases. CDR1 MNHNS and CDR2 SASEGT come from the germline V gene. The CDR3 is 14 amino acids.